The next 20 T cell receptor beta chains were all read from a single sample in a study of blood T cell repertoires in COVID-19. The table came from immunoSEQ multiplex PCR; TCRdb's copy has only in-frame clones and leaves some out. The profile shows tens of thousands of clones, around nine tenths of them singletons. Sample: peripheral blood. Source of these receptors: a woman aged 50 to 65 with active or convalescent COVID-19.

This chain connects TRBV11-1 to TRBJ1-1, with a possible D match to TRBD1 (6 bases). This CDR3 has 15 residues. The V end was cut by 4 bases, the J end by 0 bases, with 12 bases between. Germline-derived CDR1 and CDR2 are SGHAT and FQDESV (reference sequence). CDR3 sequence: CASSYRDMVNTEAFF. In DNA, the CDR3 is TGTGCCAGCAGCTACCGGGACATGGTGAACACTGAAGCTTTCTTT.

The chain combines TRBV19 with TRBJ2-7; D may be TRBD1 (5 bases). V was cut by 3 bases and J by 0 bases, with 9 bases left in between. This CDR3 has 14 residues. The germline gives CDR1 LNHDA, CDR2 SQIVND (reference sequence). In nucleotides, the CDR3 is TGTGCCAGTAGTATTGGGGCTTCCTCCTACGAGCAGTACTTC. This gives the protein CASSIGASSYEQYF.

The chain combines TRBV27 with TRBJ1-3, with a weak D call TRBD1 (6 bases). V was shortened by 5 bases and J by 0 bases, with 20 bases between the two germline ends. The CDR3 consists of 18 residues. CDR1 is MNHEY and CDR2 is SMNVEV in the germline V gene (reference sequence). CDR3 nucleotide sequence: TGTGCCAGCAGTAAAAGGGGCTACAGGGACGTCTCTGGAAACACCATATATTTT. This sequence encodes CASSKRGYRDVSGNTIYF.

This rearrangement joins TRBV5-4 to TRBJ1-6; the match to TRBD1 covers 8 bases. Per the germline V gene, CDR1 is SGHNT and CDR2 is YYREEE (reference sequence). CDR3 length: 16 residues. Trimming removed 4 bases from V and 8 bases from J; junction bases left unmatched: 11. The CDR3 loop is CASSPGGQGAYSPLHF. CDR3 coding DNA: TGTGCCAGCAGCCCGGGGGGCCAGGGGGCATATTCACCCCTCCACTTT.

The chain couples TRBV12-3 or TRBV12-4 to TRBJ1-1; TRBD1 is a possible D gene (5 bases). Trimming took off 6 bases at V and 5 bases at J, with 13 bases between the two ends. The CDR3 has 13 amino acids. CDR3 loop: CASRGTGETEAFF. Written as DNA, the CDR3 is TGTGCCAGCAGGGGGACGGGAGAAACTGAAGCTTTCTTT.

The chain is built from TRBV19 and TRBJ1-2, with D possibly being TRBD1 (5 bases). Germline V gene lookup returns CDR1 LNHDA and CDR2 SQIVND (reference sequence). V was shortened by 10 bases and J by 2 bases, with 20 bases between the two germline ends. The CDR3 has 15 residues. The CDR3 DNA reads as TGTGCCATCAGCCTGGGCAGGGTCGGGAACTATGGCTACACCTTC. Amino acid sequence: CAISLGRVGNYGYTF. Supplemented by reference TRBV19 and TRBJ1-2, the full variable domain reads DGGITQSPKYLFRKEGQNVTLSCEQNLNHDAMYWYRQDPGQGLRLIYYSQIVNDFQKGDIAEGYSVSREKKESFPLTVTSAQKNPTAFYLCAISLGRVGNYGYTFGSGTRLTVV.

V is TRBV10-3 and J is TRBJ2-7, with D possibly being TRBD1 (6 bases). This CDR3 has 13 amino acids. Germline V gene data show CDR1 as ENHRY and CDR2 as SYGVKD. Deletions cut 0 bases from V and 4 bases from J, with 7 bases between. CDR3 sequence (DNA): TGTGCCATCAGTGAGTCGACAGGATACGAGCAGTACTTC. Its protein is CAISESTGYEQYF.

This chain uses TRBV5-4 with TRBJ2-3; 14 nucleotides match TRBD2. V trimming: 3 bases; J trimming: 5 bases; junction bases outside the gene matches: 11. The CDR3 contains 18 residues. Germline CDR1 SGHNT, CDR2 YYREEE (reference sequence). The CDR3 nucleotides are TGTGCCAGCAGCTCAGCCGGGACTAGCGGGGGACATCAAGATACGCAGTATTTT. Translated, it gives CASSSAGTSGGHQDTQYF.

The CDR3 DNA sequence: TGTGCCGGAGAGCTTGGGACTAGGGTGTGGGATGAGCAGTTCTTC. Its translation is CAGELGTRVWDEQFF. The chain uses TRBV30 and TRBJ2-1; TRBD2 aligns across 8 bases. This CDR3 comprises 15 residues. Germline lookup yields CDR1 GTSNPN and CDR2 SVGIG (reference sequence). V was pared by 8 bases and J by 8 bases, with 17 bases of the junction left unmatched.

V and J are TRBV19 and TRBJ2-1, with unresolved D. This CDR3 spans 12 amino acids. Deletions cut 8 bases from V and 4 bases from J, with 9 bases between. Germline V gives CDR1 LNHDA, CDR2 SQIVND (reference sequence). As DNA, the CDR3 is TGTGCCAGTCAGGAAGGTTACAATGAGCAGTTCTTC. The encoded protein is CASQEGYNEQFF.

V is TRBV9 and J is TRBJ2-7, with 7 bases aligning to TRBD1. The CDR3 is 17 amino acids. V shed 3 bases and J 2 bases; nucleotides not matched to a gene: 14. Germline V gene sequence: CDR1 SGDLS, CDR2 YYNGEE. Here the CDR3 reads CASSAGSGTAVPYEQYF. DNA for the CDR3: TGTGCCAGCAGCGCGGGTTCCGGGACAGCGGTTCCCTACGAGCAGTACTTC. The full variable domain, in which reference TRBV9 and TRBJ2-7 provide the parts outside the CDR3, is DSGVTQTPKHLITATGQRVTLRCSPRSGDLSVYWYQQSLDQGLQFLIQYYNGEERAKGNILERFSAQQFPDLHSELNLSSLELGDSALYFCASSAGSGTAVPYEQYFGPGTRLTVT.

This chain joins TRBV6-5 and TRBJ2-7; 7 nucleotides align to TRBD1. J gave up 2 bases and V 2 bases, and 3 bases lay outside the gene matches. The CDR3 totals 14 residues. Germline CDR1 is MNHEY and CDR2 is SVGAGI. The CDR3 here is CASSYEQGPYEQYF. The CDR3 DNA reads TGTGCCAGCAGTTACGAACAGGGGCCCTACGAGCAGTACTTC.

The chain employs TRBV27 and TRBJ1-6; D is ambiguous. Trimming stripped 6 bases from V and 9 bases from J, with 18 bases between. Germline-derived CDR1 and CDR2 are MNHEY and SMNVEV (reference sequence). This CDR3 is built from 15 residues. This CDR3 reads CASSSRTLGGSPLHF. CDR3 sequence (DNA): TGTGCCAGCAGCTCTCGGACCTTGGGAGGTTCACCCCTCCACTTT.

The chain has TRBV7-8 and TRBJ2-3; 7 bases are shared with TRBD1. The ends lost 5 bases at V and 4 bases at J; junction bases unmatched: 9. The CDR3 totals 15 residues. Germline-derived CDR1 and CDR2 are SGHVS and FQNEAQ. CDR3 loop: CASSNTRGPPDTQYF. Written as DNA, the CDR3 is TGTGCCAGCAGCAACACTAGGGGGCCCCCAGATACGCAGTATTTT.

V usage is TRBV5-1 and J usage is TRBJ2-7; 7 nucleotides align to TRBD2. The CDR3 extends over 14 amino acids. V trimming: 2 bases; J trimming: 4 bases; junction bases outside the gene matches: 6. Per germline, CDR1 SGHRS and CDR2 YFSETQ. The CDR3 reads CASSFSWEGYEQYF. CDR3 sequence (DNA): TGCGCCAGCAGCTTTTCGTGGGAGGGGTACGAGCAGTACTTC. Filled out from reference TRBV5-1 and TRBJ2-7, the complete variable domain reads KAGVTQTPRYLIKTRGQQVTLSCSPISGHRSVSWYQQTPGQGLQFLFEYFSETQRNKGNFPGRFSGRQFSNSRSEMNVSTLELGDSALYLCASSFSWEGYEQYFGPGTRLTVT.

This clone was picked up a small number of times. The J gene is TRBJ1-6, the V gene TRBV19; unclear D gene. The CDR3 runs to 14 residues. Germline-derived CDR1 and CDR2 are LNHDA and SQIVND (reference sequence). The V and J ends lost 2 bases and 8 bases respectively, with 10 bases between them. CDR3 bases: TGTGCCAGTAGTATATACGGGGTGGATTCACCCCTCCACTTT. Its translation: CASSIYGVDSPLHF.

The CDR3 nucleotides are TGTGCCAGCAGTGACAGGGTTCAGCCCCAGCATTTT. Encoded protein: CASSDRVQPQHF. This chain uses TRBV6-1 with TRBJ1-5, with D perhaps matching TRBD1 (5 bases). V was clipped by 3 bases and J by 6 bases, with 6 bases between them. The CDR3 runs to 12 residues. Germline-derived CDR1 and CDR2 are MNHNS and SASEGT.

The chain couples TRBV5-1 to TRBJ2-7; weak D call: TRBD1 (5 bases). V was trimmed by 4 bases and J by 0 bases, leaving 14 bases between them. Looked up from germline, CDR1 is SGHRS and CDR2 is YFSETQ. CDR3 size: 15 residues. DNA of the CDR3: TGCGCCAGCAGCGTCCTCGCCGACAGCTCCTACGAGCAGTACTTC. As protein: CASSVLADSSYEQYF. Variable domain in full (rest from reference TRBV5-1 and TRBJ2-7): KAGVTQTPRYLIKTRGQQVTLSCSPISGHRSVSWYQQTPGQGLQFLFEYFSETQRNKGNFPGRFSGRQFSNSRSEMNVSTLELGDSALYLCASSVLADSSYEQYFGPGTRLTVT.

The sample holds one count of this clone. V gene TRBV7-9 combines with J gene TRBJ1-6; possible D gene TRBD1, 6 bases. Germline V gene lookup returns CDR1 SEHNR and CDR2 FQNEAQ (reference sequence). V dropped 0 bases and J dropped 7 bases, with 13 bases sitting between them. The CDR3 contains 16 residues. In DNA form, the CDR3 reads TGTGCCAGCAGCTTAGCGATTCCAGGGGACAATTCACCCCTCCACTTT. This codes for CASSLAIPGDNSPLHF.

V usage is TRBV5-4 and J usage is TRBJ2-3, with 9 positions matching TRBD2. Germline CDR1 reads SGHNT; CDR2 reads YYREEE (reference sequence). Trimming took 4 bases from V and 3 from J; bases not matched to a gene: 6. The CDR3 runs to 15 residues. CDR3 DNA sequence: TGTGCCAGCAGCCCCGGGCTAGCGGGAACAGATACGCAGTATTTT. This codes for CASSPGLAGTDTQYF. Full variable domain (rest looked up from reference TRBV5-4 and TRBJ2-3): ETGVTQSPTHLIKTRGQQVTLRCSSQSGHNTVSWYQQALGQGPQFIFQYYREEENGRGNFPPRFSGLQFPNYSSELNVNALELDDSALYLCASSPGLAGTDTQYFGPGTRLTVL.